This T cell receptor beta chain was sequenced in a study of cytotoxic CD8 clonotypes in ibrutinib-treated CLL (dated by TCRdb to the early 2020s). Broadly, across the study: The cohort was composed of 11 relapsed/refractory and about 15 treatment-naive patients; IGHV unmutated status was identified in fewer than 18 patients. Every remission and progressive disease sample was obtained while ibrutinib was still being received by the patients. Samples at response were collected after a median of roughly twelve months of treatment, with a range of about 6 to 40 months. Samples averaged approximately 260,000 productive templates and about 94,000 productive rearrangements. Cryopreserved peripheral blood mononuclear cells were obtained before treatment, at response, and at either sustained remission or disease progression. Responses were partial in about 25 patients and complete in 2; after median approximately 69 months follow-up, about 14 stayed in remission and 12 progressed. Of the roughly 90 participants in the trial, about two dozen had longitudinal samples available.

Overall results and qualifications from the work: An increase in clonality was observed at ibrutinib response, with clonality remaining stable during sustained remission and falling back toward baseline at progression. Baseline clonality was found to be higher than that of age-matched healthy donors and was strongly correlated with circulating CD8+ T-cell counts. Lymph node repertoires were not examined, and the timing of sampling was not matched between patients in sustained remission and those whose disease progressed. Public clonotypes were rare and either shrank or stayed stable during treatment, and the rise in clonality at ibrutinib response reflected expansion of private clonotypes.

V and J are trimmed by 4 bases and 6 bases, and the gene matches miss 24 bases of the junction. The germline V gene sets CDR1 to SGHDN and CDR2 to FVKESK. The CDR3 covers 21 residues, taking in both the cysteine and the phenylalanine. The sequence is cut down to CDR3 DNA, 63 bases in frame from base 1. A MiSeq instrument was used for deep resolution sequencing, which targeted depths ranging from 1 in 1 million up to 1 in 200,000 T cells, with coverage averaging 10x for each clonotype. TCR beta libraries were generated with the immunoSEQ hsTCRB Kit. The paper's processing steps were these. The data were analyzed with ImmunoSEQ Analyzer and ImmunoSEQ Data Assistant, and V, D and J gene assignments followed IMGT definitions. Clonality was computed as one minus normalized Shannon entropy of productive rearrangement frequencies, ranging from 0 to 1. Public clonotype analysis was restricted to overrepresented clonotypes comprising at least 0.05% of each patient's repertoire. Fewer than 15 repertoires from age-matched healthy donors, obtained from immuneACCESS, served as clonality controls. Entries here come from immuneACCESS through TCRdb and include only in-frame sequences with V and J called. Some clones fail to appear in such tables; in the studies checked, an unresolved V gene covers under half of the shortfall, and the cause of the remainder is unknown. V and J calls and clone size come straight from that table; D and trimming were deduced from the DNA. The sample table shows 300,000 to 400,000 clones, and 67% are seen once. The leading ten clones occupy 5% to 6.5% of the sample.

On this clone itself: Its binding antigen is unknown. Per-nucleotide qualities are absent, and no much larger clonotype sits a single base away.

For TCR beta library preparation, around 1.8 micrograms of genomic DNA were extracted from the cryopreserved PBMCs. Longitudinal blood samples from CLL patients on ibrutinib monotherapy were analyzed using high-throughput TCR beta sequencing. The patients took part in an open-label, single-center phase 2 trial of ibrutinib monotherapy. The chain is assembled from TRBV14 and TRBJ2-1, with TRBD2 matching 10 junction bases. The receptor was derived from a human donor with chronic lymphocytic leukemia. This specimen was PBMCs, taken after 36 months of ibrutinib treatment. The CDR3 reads CASSPNIPLSLAGTLLNEQFF. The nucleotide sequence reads TGTGCCAGCAGCCCCAACATTCCCCTTTCACTAGCGGGAACGTTGCTCAATGAGCAGTTCTTC.